A selection of T cell receptor beta chains follows, all from one sample in a study of cytomegalovirus exposure and HLA in healthy donors. The repertoire was sequenced with immunoSEQ multiplex PCR; TCRdb's copy has only in-frame clones and lacks some. The sample holds roughly 180,000 clones; 75% to 85% are singletons and the top ten take 1.5% to 1.7%. The source material was PBMCs. These receptors were collected from a girl between 5 and 17 years old in good health and CMV-seropositive. Each CDR3 is given with its conserved first and last residue. Each record gives: V gene, D gene, clone size, J gene, CDR3 protein, CDR3 DNA. D genes are given only for firm matches. Part of the rows lack a size; the others show once, few, many or a class for expanded clones.

>TRBV6-4|TRBD1|NA|TRBJ2-2
CASSDGTGYTGELFF
TGTGCCAGCAGTGACGGGACAGGCTACACCGGGGAGCTGTTTTTT
>TRBV12-5|NA|NA|TRBJ2-7
CASGLTMTVLPYEQYF
TGTGCTAGTGGTTTGACGATGACAGTCCTCCCCTACGAGCAGTACTTC
>TRBV5-1|NA|NA|TRBJ2-5
CASSATSGIETQYF
TGCGCCAGCAGCGCCACGTCGGGTATCGAGACCCAGTACTTC
>TRBV5-1|NA|NA|TRBJ2-1
CASSRPTGGGFF
TGCGCCAGCAGCCGACCAACAGGGGGGGGGTTCTTC
>TRBV11-2|NA|NA|TRBJ2-5
CASSLDGARKYF
TGTGCCAGCAGCTTAGATGGGGCCCGAAAGTACTTC
>TRBV2|TRBD2|NA|TRBJ2-1
CASSPLAGGWNEQFF
TGTGCCAGCAGCCCACTAGCGGGAGGCTGGAATGAGCAGTTCTTC
>TRBV30|NA|few|TRBJ1-6
CAWRKDTRSYNSPLHF
TGTGCCTGGAGAAAGGACACCCGATCCTATAATTCACCCCTCCACTTT
>TRBV6-5|TRBD1|NA|TRBJ2-7
CASSTPGTGTAEQYF
TGTGCCAGCAGTACACCCGGGACAGGGACCGCCGAGCAGTACTTC
>TRBV7-9|NA|NA|TRBJ2-7
CASSYSGTTYEQYF
TGTGCCAGCAGCTATAGTGGAACTACCTACGAGCAGTACTTC
>TRBV6-5|NA|NA|TRBJ1-3
CASSPAGGSGNTIYF
TGTGCCAGCAGCCCCGCGGGGGGCTCTGGAAACACCATATATTTT
>TRBV19|NA|NA|TRBJ1-5
CASSQLGGGPWPQHF
TGTGCCAGTAGTCAACTAGGGGGGGGACCATGGCCCCAGCATTTT
>TRBV2|NA|NA|TRBJ2-2
CASSHEFTGELFF
TGTGCCAGCAGTCACGAGTTCACCGGGGAGCTGTTTTTT
>TRBV2|NA|medium-sized|TRBJ2-6
CASSGSGLGGANVLTF
TGTGCCAGCAGTGGATCCGGGTTAGGTGGGGCCAACGTCCTGACTTTC
>TRBV6-5|NA|NA|TRBJ1-4
CASSPGGGEKLFF
TGTGCCAGCAGTCCCGGGGGTGGTGAAAAACTGTTTTTT
>TRBV25-1|NA|NA|TRBJ1-6
CASSSGGNSPLHF
TGTGCCAGCAGTTCGGGAGGGAATTCACCCCTCCACTTT
>TRBV7-9|TRBD2|NA|TRBJ2-1
CASSKLAGVSLWFF
TGTGCCAGCAGCAAACTAGCGGGGGTCTCATTGTGGTTCTTC
>TRBV4-3|TRBD1|NA|TRBJ2-3
CASSVQGARDTQYF
TGCGCCAGCAGCGTACAGGGGGCTAGAGATACGCAGTATTTT
>TRBV5-1|TRBD1|NA|TRBJ2-2
CASSLDRGANTGELFF
TGCGCCAGCAGCTTGGACAGGGGAGCAAACACCGGGGAGCTGTTTTTT
>TRBV9|TRBD1|NA|TRBJ1-6
CASSPRQGLASPLHF
TGTGCCAGCAGCCCCCGACAGGGGTTAGCCTCACCCCTCCACTTT
>TRBV15|NA|NA|TRBJ1-1
CATSPEQNTEAFF
TGTGCCACCAGCCCAGAACAGAACACTGAAGCTTTCTTT
>TRBV30|NA|once|TRBJ1-5
CAWSVLLFGQQPQHF
TGTGCCTGGAGTGTTCTCCTCTTTGGGCAGCAGCCCCAGCATTTT
>TRBV9|NA|once|TRBJ2-1
CASSPLEAGEQFF
TGTGCCAGCAGCCCACTAGAAGCGGGTGAGCAGTTCTTC
>TRBV5-4|TRBD2|NA|TRBJ2-2
CASSLLYGGVNTGELFF
TGTGCCAGCAGCTTGCTATACGGGGGGGTGAACACCGGGGAGCTGTTTTTT
>TRBV6-4|NA|few|TRBJ2-1
CASSEVGGGVKNEQFF
TGTGCCAGCAGTGAAGTAGGGGGGGGTGTTAAGAATGAGCAGTTCTTC
>TRBV7-2|NA|NA|TRBJ2-7
CASSLAREYEQYF
TGTGCCAGCAGCTTAGCGAGAGAGTACGAGCAGTACTTC
>TRBV9|TRBD1|NA|TRBJ2-1
CASSTHGTGTYNEQFF
TGTGCCAGCAGCACACACGGGACAGGGACCTACAATGAGCAGTTCTTC
>TRBV11-2|NA|NA|TRBJ2-1
CASKLGGGQNYNEQFF
TGTGCCAGCAAATTAGGCGGGGGCCAGAACTACAATGAGCAGTTCTTC
>TRBV27|TRBD1|NA|TRBJ1-6
CASRDTGAGSYNSPLHF
TGTGCCAGCAGGGATACAGGGGCGGGTTCCTATAATTCACCCCTCCACTTT
>TRBV10-2|TRBD2|NA|TRBJ2-5
CASSEASGGHAIGTQYF
TGCGCCAGCAGTGAGGCTAGCGGGGGGCACGCAATAGGGACCCAGTACTTC
>TRBV13|TRBD2|NA|TRBJ2-2
CASSQRGRADTGELFF
TGTGCCAGCAGCCAGCGGGGCAGGGCGGACACCGGGGAGCTGTTTTTT
>TRBV6-5|TRBD2|NA|TRBJ2-7
CASRPGTSGYYEQYF
TGTGCCAGCAGACCCGGGACTAGCGGGTACTACGAGCAGTACTTC
>TRBV27|TRBD1|NA|TRBJ1-2
CASSLGQGRYGYTF
TGTGCCAGCAGTTTAGGACAGGGTCGATATGGCTACACCTTC
>TRBV5-4|TRBD2|NA|TRBJ2-7
CASSNGGEQYF
TGTGCCAGCAGCAACGGGGGGGAGCAGTACTTC
>TRBV6-1|TRBD1|NA|TRBJ1-2
CASSGTGGRPYTF
TGTGCCAGCAGTGGAACAGGGGGCCGCCCTTACACCTTC
>TRBV11-3|NA|NA|TRBJ2-1
CASSFMVGGYNEQFF
TGTGCCAGCAGCTTTATGGTCGGGGGCTACAATGAGCAGTTCTTC
>TRBV30|NA|NA|TRBJ1-2
CAWSVETANYGYTF
TGTGCCTGGAGTGTCGAGACAGCTAACTATGGCTACACCTTC